The 21 T cell receptor beta chains listed next were all sequenced from one sample in a study of T cells in Graves' hyperthyroidism and ophthalmopathy. What was amplified from RNA transcripts were TCR beta CDR3 regions. The HTBI set primed first-round TCR CDR3 RT-PCR. TCRdb analysed the multiplex PCR reads with MiXCR anew, one entry per CDR3 protein. The sample includes around 500,000 distinct CDR3 sequences, approximately 15% of them seen just once. Sequencing was done on a sample of blood. These TCRs come from a woman between 18 and 29 years old with Graves' hyperthyroidism.

Comment on this clonotype: A read error is possible here, since a much larger clone lies one base away. The chain combines TRBV6-5 with TRBJ2-2; 9 bases map to TRBD2. Losses at the gene ends were 5 bases for V and 9 bases for J; bases not matched to a gene: 7. CDR3 length: 14 amino acids. Germline V lookup: CDR1 MNHEY, CDR2 SVGAGI. CDR3 residues: CASSNRLAAWELFF. The CDR3 bases are TGTGCCAGCAGTAACCGACTAGCGGCCTGGGAGCTGTTTTTT.

Comment on this clonotype: Being one base from a much bigger clone, this may be a read error. The DNA for the CDR3 is TGTGCCAGCTCACCAACTGCTGAAGCCAAAAACATTCAGCACTTC. This codes for CASSPTAEAKNIQHF. V gene TRBV18 combines with J gene TRBJ2-4, with unresolved D. The CDR3 length is 15 residues. In germline, CDR1 is KGHSH, CDR2 LQKENI.

This clonotype was observed many times. This chain links TRBV4-1 with TRBJ1-4, with a weak D call TRBD1 (5 bases). Trimming left V 3 bases short and J 8 bases short, with 16 bases between. This CDR3 comprises 15 residues. CDR1 MGHRA and CDR2 YSYEKL come from the germline V gene. The CDR3 is CASSQFRVWGEKLFF. For the CDR3, the DNA is TGCGCCAGCAGCCAGTTTAGGGTTTGGGGCGAAAAACTGTTTTTT.

There are many counts of this clonotype. The chain couples TRBV2 to TRBJ1-2, with 7 nucleotides matching TRBD1. This CDR3 is built from 16 residues. V shed 4 bases and J 4 bases; nucleotides not matched to a gene: 12. Germline V lookup: CDR1 SNHLY, CDR2 FYNNEI. This chain's CDR3 is CASSVSLGGLGYGYTF. DNA of the CDR3: TGTGCCAGCAGTGTCAGTTTAGGGGGCTTGGGCTATGGCTACACCTTC.

There are many counts of this clonotype. The chain has TRBV2 and TRBJ2-2, with D possibly matching TRBD2 (6 bases). Per germline, CDR1 SNHLY and CDR2 FYNNEI. With 3 bases removed from V and 4 bases from J, the gap between germline ends came to 9 bases. The CDR3 sequence is 14 residues long. CDR3 nucleotide sequence: TGTGCCAGCAGTGATTTGCGGGGCACCGGGGAGCTGTTTTTT. Protein: CASSDLRGTGELFF.

This clonotype has more than one count but fewer than ten. This sequence joins TRBV10-3 and TRBJ2-5; a weak D match, TRBD1 (5 bases). V was clipped by 7 bases and J by 0 bases, with 12 bases between them. CDR3 length: 14 amino acids. Germline V gene lookup returns CDR1 ENHRY and CDR2 SYGVKD. The CDR3: CAIKKGPDQETQYF. For the CDR3, the DNA is TGTGCCATCAAAAAGGGGCCTGACCAAGAGACCCAGTACTTC.

This clonotype showed up just a few times. The CDR3 DNA sequence: TGTGCCAGTAGTACCTCCGACAGTCTAGCGCCTGGGATCGGGGAGCTGTTTTTT. It encodes CASSTSDSLAPGIGELFF. The chain recombines TRBV19 with TRBJ2-2; maybe TRBD2 (6 bases). The CDR3 runs 18 residues. The V gene lost 4 bases and the J gene lost 7 bases, with 25 bases spanning the gap. The germline V gene has CDR1 LNHDA and CDR2 SQIVND (reference sequence).

This clonotype was detected many times. The V and J genes are TRBV11-3 and TRBJ1-3; D is possibly TRBD1 (6 bases). This CDR3 is built from 15 residues. Trimming removed 5 bases from V and 2 bases from J, with 13 bases in between. The germline V gene encodes CDR1 SGHNT and CDR2 YENEEA. Here the CDR3 reads CASSPRTETGNTIYF. CDR3 nucleotide sequence: TGTGCCAGCAGCCCCCGGACAGAAACTGGAAACACCATATATTTT.

In its sample, this clonotype was seen many times. This chain joins TRBV20-1 and TRBJ1-1, with 8 bases aligning to TRBD1. The CDR3 contains 15 residues. Germline V gives CDR1 DFQATT, CDR2 SNEGSKA (reference sequence). V trimming: 7 bases; J trimming: 0 bases; junction bases outside the gene matches: 10. CDR3 sequence: CSVTPGTGLNTEAFF. The CDR3 bases are TGCAGTGTTACCCCTGGGACAGGCCTGAACACTGAAGCTTTCTTT.

This clonotype was detected only a few times. The genes are TRBV7-2 and TRBJ1-3; D gene unclear. V dropped 6 bases and J dropped 11 bases, with 23 bases sitting between them. The CDR3 has 15 amino acids. Germline V lookup: CDR1 SGHTA, CDR2 FQGNSA. In nucleotides, the CDR3 is TGTGCCAGCAGTCAAAGGACCATCCTTTATGCCCCCATATATTTT. This translates into CASSQRTILYAPIYF. The full variable domain, in which reference TRBV7-2 and TRBJ1-3 provide the parts outside the CDR3, is GAGVSQSPSNKVTEKGKDVELRCDPISGHTALYWYRQSLGQGLEFLIYFQGNSAPDKSGLPSDRFSAERTGGSVSTLTIQRTQQEDSAVYLCASSQRTILYAPIYFGEGSWLTVV.

This clonotype was seen many times. The chain uses TRBV29-1 and TRBJ2-5; D call uncertain. Germline-derived CDR1 and CDR2 are SQVTM and ANQGSEA. This CDR3 has 12 amino acids. V was pared by 3 bases and J by 4 bases, with 9 bases between. The CDR3 nucleotides are TGCAGCGTTGAGTGGAGTCCAGAGACCCAGTACTTC. It translates to CSVEWSPETQYF.

Remarks on this clonotype: One base away lies a much larger clone, so this may be a sequencing read error. The genes are TRBV9 and TRBJ2-1, with D perhaps TRBD1 (5 bases). Germline CDR1 reads SGDLS; CDR2 reads YYNGEE. Trimming cost V 0 bases and J 10 bases, with 11 bases left between them. This CDR3 comprises 13 residues. CDR3 amino acids: CASSVEWGYEQFF. The DNA of the CDR3 is TGTGCCAGCAGCGTAGAATGGGGCTACGAGCAGTTCTTC.

This clonotype was counted a few times. This chain uses TRBV30 with TRBJ2-7, with 14 positions matching TRBD2. V lost 2 bases and J lost 3; bases outside the gene matches: 9. This CDR3 region has 17 residues. Germline CDR1 GTSNPN, CDR2 SVGIG (reference sequence). The CDR3 protein is CAWSSPGTSGGLYEQYF. In DNA form, the CDR3 reads TGTGCCTGGAGTTCACCCGGGACTAGCGGGGGACTCTACGAGCAGTACTTC.

This clonotype was seen at least ten times. The V call is TRBV12-3 or TRBV12-4, the J call TRBJ1-3; D might be TRBD1 (5 bases). The CDR3 has 16 amino acids. The V end was cut by 1 base, the J end by 4 bases, with 14 bases between. CDR3 nucleotide sequence: TGTGCCAGCAGTTTAGAGAGACAGCCGCCGGGAAACACCATATATTTT. Translation gives CASSLERQPPGNTIYF.

This clonotype was picked up many times. V gene TRBV24-1 combines with J gene TRBJ1-2; TRBD1 matches at 7 bases. J lost 4 bases, V lost 9 bases, and 16 bases had no gene match. CDR3 length equals 16 residues. Looked up from germline, CDR1 is KGHDR and CDR2 is SFDVKD. The CDR3 region has the DNA TGTGCCACCGGGGGAACGGGACAGTCTCTGGGCTATGGCTACACCTTC. Amino acids: CATGGTGQSLGYGYTF.

This clonotype has ten or more counts. The rearrangement links TRBV30 to TRBJ1-2; D call uncertain. The germline V gene has CDR1 GTSNPN and CDR2 SVGIG (reference sequence). This CDR3 region has 13 residues. V shed 0 bases and J shed 6 bases, with 11 bases lying between them. The CDR3 nucleotides are TGTGCCTGGAGTGTACGACTAGCTCATGGCTACACCTTC. Translation gives CAWSVRLAHGYTF. The complete variable domain, with remaining parts taken from reference TRBV30 and TRBJ1-2, reads SQTIHQWPATLVQPVGSPLSLECTVEGTSNPNLYWYRQAAGRGLQLLFYSVGIGQISSEVPQNLSASRPQDRQFILSSKKLLLSDSGFYLCAWSVRLAHGYTFGSGTRLTVV.

This clonotype was observed many times. This chain links TRBV2 with TRBJ2-7; D remains ambiguous. Germline lookup yields CDR1 SNHLY and CDR2 FYNNEI. V was shortened by 4 bases and J by 4 bases, with 8 bases between the two germline ends. The CDR3 covers 12 residues. The chain's CDR3 is CASSVNSYEQYV. In DNA form, the CDR3 reads TGTGCCAGCAGTGTGAACTCTTACGAGCAGTACGTC.

In its sample, this clonotype was seen many times. CDR3 protein: CSAVSSGYSYNEQFF. The CDR3 DNA reads as TGCAGTGCGGTTTCTAGCGGTTATTCCTACAATGAGCAGTTCTTC. The chain uses TRBV20-1 and TRBJ2-1, with 7 bases fitting TRBD2. V lost 6 bases and J lost 1; bases outside the gene matches: 9. This CDR3 is built from 15 residues. Germline-derived CDR1 and CDR2 are DFQATT and SNEGSKA (reference sequence).

The J gene is TRBJ2-3, the V gene TRBV4-1, with a weak D call TRBD2 (6 bases). Between the trimmed V and J ends, which lost 0 bases and 6 bases, there was a span of 13 bases. CDR1 is MGHRA and CDR2 is YSYEKL in the germline V gene. The CDR3 has 15 amino acids. CDR3 amino acids: CASSQESGRGDTQYF. Here the CDR3 DNA reads TGCGCCAGCAGCCAAGAAAGCGGACGGGGGGATACGCAGTATTTT.

This clonotype was counted ten times or more. The chain is built from TRBV30 and TRBJ1-2, with D maybe TRBD1 (5 bases). V was cut by 4 bases and J by 5 bases, with 11 bases left in between. Germline V gene data show CDR1 as GTSNPN and CDR2 as SVGIG (reference sequence). The CDR3 extends over 12 amino acids. For the CDR3, the DNA is TGTGCCTGGACCGGGACCGATTATGGCTACACCTTC. Translated: CAWTGTDYGYTF.

The chain joins TRBV30 to TRBJ1-5, with D possibly being TRBD1 (5 bases). Germline CDR1 is GTSNPN and CDR2 is SVGIG (reference sequence). Trimming cost V 0 bases and J 9 bases, with 12 bases left between them. The CDR3 has 13 residues. Written as DNA, the CDR3 is TGTGCCTGGAGTGTAATTGGGGCTGGGCCCCAGCATTTT. Protein: CAWSVIGAGPQHF.